This entry lists 15 T cell receptor beta chains sequenced from one sample in a study of T-cell memory formation after mild COVID-19. TCRdb used MiXCR to reprocess the 5' RACE reads, holding one entry per CDR3 protein. The sample includes some 320,000 distinct CDR3 sequences, approximately 14% of them seen just once. The sequencing input was PBMCs or a T cell subset sorted from them (not recorded which). The receptors shown here come from a man aged 18 to 29 who had mild COVID-19 (a few samples of this study predate the infection). Cell type and time point are not known.

The chain combines TRBV11-2 with TRBJ2-3, with 10 bases aligning to TRBD2. Germline CDR1 is SGHAT and CDR2 is FQNNGV. The trim removed 1 base at V and 6 bases at J, leaving 4 bases unmatched. The CDR3 loop spans 15 amino acids. The CDR3 sequence is CASSLVSGGVDTQYF. CDR3 DNA: TGTGCCAGCAGCTTAGTAAGCGGGGGGGTGGATACGCAGTATTTT.

Ten or more counts support this clonotype. The chain employs TRBV7-2 and TRBJ1-5; 8 bases map to TRBD1. The CDR3 is made up of 13 amino acids. Germline V gene lookup returns CDR1 SGHTA and CDR2 FQGNSA. The junction had 3 bases not matched to a gene; V was cut back by 5 bases and J by 6 bases. This CDR3 reads CASSAGQGQPQHF. The CDR3 nucleotides read TGTGCCAGCAGCGCAGGACAGGGTCAGCCCCAGCATTTT. Complete variable domain (other parts from reference TRBV7-2 and TRBJ1-5): GAGVSQSPSNKVTEKGKDVELRCDPISGHTALYWYRQSLGQGLEFLIYFQGNSAPDKSGLPSDRFSAERTGGSVSTLTIQRTQQEDSAVYLCASSAGQGQPQHFGDGTRLSIL.

Only a few counts were recorded for this clonotype. This CDR3 reads CAWNPRGKSSYNEQFF. The CDR3 coding sequence is TGTGCCTGGAATCCGCGGGGGAAAAGCTCCTACAATGAGCAGTTCTTC. The chain has TRBV30 and TRBJ2-1, with 7 positions matching TRBD2. Unmatched junction bases numbered 9, after V lost 4 bases and J lost 0 bases. CDR3 length: 16 residues. Germline V gene sequence: CDR1 GTSNPN, CDR2 SVGIG (reference sequence). The full variable domain, completed using reference TRBV30 and TRBJ2-1, is SQTIHQWPATLVQPVGSPLSLECTVEGTSNPNLYWYRQAAGRGLQLLFYSVGIGQISSEVPQNLSASRPQDRQFILSSKKLLLSDSGFYLCAWNPRGKSSYNEQFFGPGTRLTVL.

The sample holds a few counts of this clonotype. This sequence joins TRBV4-3 and TRBJ1-1; tentatively, D is TRBD1 (5 bases). Germline V gene data show CDR1 as LGHNA and CDR2 as YSLEER. Trimming cost V 0 bases and J 7 bases, with 18 bases left between them. This CDR3 has 16 residues. CDR3 sequence reads: CASSQDAGQGFNEAFF. DNA for the CDR3: TGCGCCAGCAGCCAAGATGCCGGCCAGGGTTTTAATGAAGCTTTCTTT.

This clonotype has only a few counts. V usage is TRBV11-2 and J usage is TRBJ2-5, with D maybe TRBD1 (5 bases). V lost 5 bases and J 5 bases, leaving 9 bases between the germline ends. Germline loops: CDR1 SGHAT, CDR2 FQNNGV. The CDR3 extends over 12 amino acids. CDR3 in amino acids: CASSMTVETQYF. The CDR3 nucleotides read TGTGCCAGCAGCATGACAGTCGAGACCCAGTACTTC.

This chain connects TRBV6-5 to TRBJ2-1; the D gene could be TRBD1 or TRBD2 (6 bases each). Germline V gene lookup returns CDR1 MNHEY and CDR2 SVGAGI. The CDR3 runs to 14 residues. V gave up 7 bases and J gave up 4 bases, with 14 bases separating them. DNA for the CDR3: TGTGCCAGCAACCGGGGGCAATCGTACAATGAGCAGTTCTTC. This translates into CASNRGQSYNEQFF.

This chain joins TRBV10-3 and TRBJ2-1, with TRBD2 matching 12 bases. The V segment lost 6 bases and the J segment 7 bases; nucleotides outside the gene matches: 4. Germline CDR1 reads ENHRY; CDR2 reads SYGVKD. This CDR3 has 14 amino acids. For the CDR3, the DNA is TGTGCCATCAGGGCTAGCGGGGGGGCGAATGAGCAGTTCTTC. Its protein product is CAIRASGGANEQFF.

The chain is built from TRBV20-1 and TRBJ1-4; weak D call: TRBD1 (6 bases). V shed 3 bases and J shed 7 bases, with 12 bases lying between them. Germline loops: CDR1 DFQATT, CDR2 SNEGSKA (reference sequence). This CDR3 region has 13 residues. This chain's CDR3 is CSASRGPGEKLFF. Here the CDR3 DNA reads TGCAGTGCTAGCAGGGGCCCCGGTGAAAAACTGTTTTTT.

This clonotype was found a few times. CDR3 loop: CASSLGQNSDTQYF. The CDR3 region has the DNA TGTGCCAGCAGTCTCGGACAGAATTCAGATACGCAGTATTTT. The chain combines TRBV2 with TRBJ2-3; tentative D call: TRBD1 (6 bases). This CDR3 is built from 14 residues. The ends were cut back, 5 bases at V and 4 bases at J, with 13 bases in the middle. CDR1 and CDR2 from the germline V gene are SNHLY and FYNNEI.

A few counts support this clonotype. The chain has TRBV28 and TRBJ1-2; D is uncertain. V was clipped by 3 bases and J by 8 bases, with 10 bases between them. The CDR3 loop spans 12 amino acids. In germline, CDR1 is MDHEN, CDR2 SYDVKM. The CDR3 protein is CASSFGVDGYTF. CDR3 DNA: TGTGCCAGCAGTTTTGGGGTAGACGGCTACACCTTC.

The chain employs TRBV2 and TRBJ2-1; 7 nucleotides agree with TRBD2. Germline V gene data show CDR1 as SNHLY and CDR2 as FYNNEI. The CDR3 spans 11 residues. The CDR3 DNA reads TGTGCTACCAGCGGGATCCGGGAGCAGTTCTTC. Residues: CATSGIREQFF.

This chain links TRBV12-3 or TRBV12-4 with TRBJ1-2; 10 nucleotides align to TRBD1. J was trimmed by 8 bases and V by 8 bases; bases with no gene match: 8. The CDR3 loop spans 13 amino acids. CDR3 DNA sequence: TGTGCCAGCGCGTATCGGGACAGGGGCGGCTACACCTTC. It specifies CASAYRDRGGYTF.

This clonotype came up a few times. CDR3 nucleotide sequence: TGTGCCAGCAGTTGGGGACAGGGGGCAGATACGCAGTATTTT. This encodes CASSWGQGADTQYF. This chain connects TRBV6-6 to TRBJ2-3, with 11 bases lining up with TRBD1. V shed 4 bases and J 4 bases; nucleotides not matched to a gene: 1. This CDR3 contains 14 residues. CDR1 is MNHNY, CDR2 SVGAGI, per germline (reference sequence).

The CDR3: CASSRTREAEQYV. CDR3 bases: TGTGCCAGCAGTCGAACCCGGGAAGCCGAGCAGTACGTC. The chain uses TRBV28 and TRBJ2-7; maybe TRBD2 (5 bases). Germline V gene lookup returns CDR1 MDHEN and CDR2 SYDVKM. The V end lost 5 bases, the J end lost 6 bases, and 14 bases lay between the germline ends. The CDR3 is 13 amino acids.

This clonotype was found many times. The rearrangement links TRBV6-4 to TRBJ2-3; 7 bases match TRBD1. Germline loops: CDR1 MRHNA, CDR2 SNTAGT. The V gene end was trimmed by 0 bases and the J gene end by 3 bases; junction bases not matched to a gene: 3. The CDR3 is 15 amino acids. CDR3 sequence (DNA): TGTGCCAGCAGTGACTCACAGGGGTCAACAGATACGCAGTATTTT. Translation: CASSDSQGSTDTQYF.